This T cell receptor beta chain emerged from a study of T cell responses to AZD1222 COVID-19 vaccine (dated by TCRdb to the early 2020s). Some background on the complete study: AZD1222 recipients given second doses at about 4 weeks or at about 12 weeks were pooled, since spike-specific TCR depth and breadth were not found to differ between the two schedules. TCR sequencing was performed for more than 230 trial participants, of whom around 200 were given two doses of AZD1222 and approximately 25 were given two doses of MenACWY control vaccine. Trial participants were enrolled by age into subgroups of 18-55, 56-69 and 70-plus years, and approximately 150, 30 and 60 TCR-sequenced participants, respectively, were included in these subgroups.

The CDR3 regions of human TCRbeta chains were subjected to immunosequencing. As for the authors' bioinformatics: Repertoire TCRs were matched against a reference library of SARS-CoV-2-specific TCRs generated with the MIRA antigen-specificity platform. Breadth was defined as the fraction of unique TCRs that were SARS-CoV-2-associated. Depth was defined as the fraction of total T cells that were SARS-CoV-2-associated. Using the MIRA data, every spike-specific TCR was mapped to the spike region that the TCR reacted to and assigned to either a CD4 or a CD8 class. Log10-transformed breadth and depth values were compared by one-way ANOVA with Sidak's multiple comparisons tests. Held by TCRdb, this immuneACCESS table contains in-frame sequences only and omits some clones. Under half of the omission traces to an unresolved V gene where checked; the cause of the rest is unknown. V, J and clone size derive from that table, while D and trimming were established from the DNA sequence. Counted in this sample were fewer than 120,000 clones; around 82% of them appeared once. The ten largest clonotypes hold about 4.5% of the sample.

Trimming takes 3 bases from V and 0 bases from J, and the germline ends sit 7 bases apart. The germline V gene (reference sequence) gives CDR1 as LNHDA and CDR2 as SQIVND. The CDR3 starts with the cysteine, ends with the phenylalanine, and has 14 residues. Only CDR3 DNA is held: 42 bases, read in frame from base 1. About this clone: Its antigen has not been determined. No quality values exist for individual bases; no much larger clone is one base distant.

Findings and caveats that apply to the study as a whole: After two AZD1222 doses, spike-specific TCR breadth and depth were significantly higher than at day 0 and than in MenACWY recipients. Epitopes outside the regions mutated in the B.1.351 and B.1.1.7 variants were reportedly recognized by nearly half of the unique spike-specific TCRs. Only 5 to 7 AZD1222 recipients were SARS-CoV-2 seropositive at baseline, limiting conclusions about previously exposed vaccinees. CD4 TCRs associated with the vaccine covered the entire spike protein, and the dominant responses were in regions 160-218 and 743-854. Most participants were white British and females outnumbered males, and the authors suggested that clonal diversity may have been underestimated. Because no samples from the day 14 peak response were available, repertoires could be characterized only after the peak T cell response. The 56-69-year group was small, and its depth increase did not reach significance, likely because of low power.

This sample's time point label indicates: baseline before first vaccination. Vaccinee samples came from UK trials COV001 and COV002, including a single-blind randomized controlled phase 2/3 trial of AZD1222 (ChAdOx1 nCoV-19) in healthy adults. Trial participant PBMC samples were collected at day 0 and day 28 after the second dose for TCRbeta chain sequencing. This chain is built from TRBV19 and TRBJ2-3; the D gene remains uncertain. The sample here was peripheral blood, taken on day 0 of AZD1222 vaccination. This TCR derives from an adult in good health. The CDR3 region reads CASSIPGSTDTQYF. At the DNA level, the sequence is TGTGCCAGTAGTATCCCAGGAAGCACAGATACGCAGTATTTT.